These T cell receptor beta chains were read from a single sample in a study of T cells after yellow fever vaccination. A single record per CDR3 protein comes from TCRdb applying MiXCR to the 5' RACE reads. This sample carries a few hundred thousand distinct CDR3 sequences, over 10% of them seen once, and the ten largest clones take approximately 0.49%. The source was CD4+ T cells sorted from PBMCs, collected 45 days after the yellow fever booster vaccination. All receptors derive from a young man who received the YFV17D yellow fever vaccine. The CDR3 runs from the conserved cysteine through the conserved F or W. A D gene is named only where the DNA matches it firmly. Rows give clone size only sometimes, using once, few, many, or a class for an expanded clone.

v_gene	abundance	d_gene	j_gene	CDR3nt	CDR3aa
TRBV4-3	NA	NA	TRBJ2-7	TGCGCCAGCAGCCAGAGGGACACCCCTCTCTACGAGCAGTACTTC	CASSQRDTPLYEQYF
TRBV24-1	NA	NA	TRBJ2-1	TGTGCCACCAGTGGGGCTAGCGGGCCAGGGGGTGAGCAGTTCTTC	CATSGASGPGGEQFF
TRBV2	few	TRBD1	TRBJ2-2	TGTGCCAGCAGTGGGGACAGTAACACCGGGGAGCTGTTTTTT	CASSGDSNTGELFF
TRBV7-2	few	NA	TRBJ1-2	TGTGCCAGCAGCTTAAGGTTGCAGGGTCGTGGCTACACCTTC	CASSLRLQGRGYTF
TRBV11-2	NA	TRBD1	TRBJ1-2	TGTGCCAGCAGCCGATCGGGGACAGGGTCCTATGGCTACACCTTC	CASSRSGTGSYGYTF
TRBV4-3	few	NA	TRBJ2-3	TGCGCCAGCAGCCAAGTGGTCCGGGGGACAGATACGCAGTATTTT	CASSQVVRGTDTQYF
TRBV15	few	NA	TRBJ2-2	TGTGCCACCAGCAGGGACCCGAACACCGGGGAGCTGTTTTTT	CATSRDPNTGELFF
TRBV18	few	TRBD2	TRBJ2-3	TGTGCCAGCACCCCCCGGAGCGGGAGAGATACGCAGTATTTT	CASTPRSGRDTQYF
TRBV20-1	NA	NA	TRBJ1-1	TGCAGTGCTAGAGATGCGCCAGGGAGGGCTGAAGCTTTCTTT	CSARDAPGRAEAFF
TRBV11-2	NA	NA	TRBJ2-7	TGTGCCAGCAGCCGCCCGAAGTCTCCCTACGAGCAGTACTTC	CASSRPKSPYEQYF
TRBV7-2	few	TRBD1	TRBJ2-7	TGTGCCAGCAGCTTAAACAGGGGGCTCGACGAGCAGTACTTC	CASSLNRGLDEQYF
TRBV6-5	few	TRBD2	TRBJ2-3	TGTGCCAGCAGTTCAGGGACTAGCGGAAACACAGATACGCAGTATTTT	CASSSGTSGNTDTQYF
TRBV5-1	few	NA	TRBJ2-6	TGCGCCAGCACCTTACAGCCCTCTGGGGCCAACGTCCTGACTTTC	CASTLQPSGANVLTF
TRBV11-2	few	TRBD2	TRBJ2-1	TGTGCCAGCAGCTCGGGACTAGCTGGGTATGAGCAGTTCTTC	CASSSGLAGYEQFF
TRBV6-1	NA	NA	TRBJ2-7	TGTGCCAGCAGGGTAGCGGTGGACTACTTTTCCTACGAGCAGTACTTC	CASRVAVDYFSYEQYF
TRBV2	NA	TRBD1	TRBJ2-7	TGTGCCTGCAGCTCCGACAGGGCACACTTATACGAGCAGTACTTC	CACSSDRAHLYEQYF
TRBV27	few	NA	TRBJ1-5	TGTGCCAGCAGTCCGGCGGCGGGAGGAGGTCAGCCCCAGCATTTT	CASSPAAGGGQPQHF
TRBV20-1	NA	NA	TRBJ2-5	TGCAGTGCTAGAGATGTCGGAGTAGAGACCAAGTACTTC	CSARDVGVETKYF
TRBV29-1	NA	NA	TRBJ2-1	TGCAGCGTTGGGAGCCTCTCCTACAATGAGCAGTTCTTC	CSVGSLSYNEQFF
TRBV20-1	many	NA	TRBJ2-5	TGCAGTGCCGGGACACACGAAGAGACCCAGTACTTC	CSAGTHEETQYF
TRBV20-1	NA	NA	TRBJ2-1	TGCAGTGCTGACAGCGGACGATCCTACAATGAGCAGTTCTTC	CSADSGRSYNEQFF
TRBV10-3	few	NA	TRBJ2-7	TGTGCCATCAGTGAGTCGAGGTTGACCGACAAAACAACCTACGAGCAGTACTTC	CAISESRLTDKTTYEQYF
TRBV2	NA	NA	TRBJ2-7	TGTGCCAGCAAGGAAAACTACGAGCAGTACTTC	CASKENYEQYF
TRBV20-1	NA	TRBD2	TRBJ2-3	TGCAGTGCTGATAGCGGGAGGGCCGGAGATACGCAGTATTTT	CSADSGRAGDTQYF
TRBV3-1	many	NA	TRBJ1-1	TGTGCCAGCAGCCAAGACCCACCTGAAGCTTTCTTT	CASSQDPPEAFF
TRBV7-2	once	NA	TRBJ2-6	TGTGCCAGCAGCTTAGAAGGAGCCTCTGGGGCCAACGTCCTGACTTTC	CASSLEGASGANVLTF
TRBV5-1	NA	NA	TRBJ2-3	TGCGCCAGCAGCTTGTCTACTAGTGGCACAGATACGCAGTATTTT	CASSLSTSGTDTQYF
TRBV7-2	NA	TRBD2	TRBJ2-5	TGTGCCAGCAGCTCAAGTTTCGGACTAGCGGAGACCCAGTACTTC	CASSSSFGLAETQYF
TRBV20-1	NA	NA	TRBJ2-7	TGCAGTGCTAGAGGCCTCGGGACTCCCCACGGTGAGCAGTACTTC	CSARGLGTPHGEQYF
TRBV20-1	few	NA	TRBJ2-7	TGCAGTGCTAGAGGGAGATACGAGCAGTACTTC	CSARGRYEQYF
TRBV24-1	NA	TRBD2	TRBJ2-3	TGTGCCACCAGGAAGCGGGAGGGAGCAGATACGCAGTATTTT	CATRKREGADTQYF
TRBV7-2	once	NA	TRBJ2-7	TGTGCCAGCGGCCCAACCTCGGTTGGGGAGCAGTACTTC	CASGPTSVGEQYF
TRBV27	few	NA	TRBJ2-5	TGTGCCAGCAGTCCCCAACGACGAGGCCAAGAGACCCAGTACTTC	CASSPQRRGQETQYF
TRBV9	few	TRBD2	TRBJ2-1	TGTGCCAGCAGCGTAGATGTGACTAGCGGGATTCGGGAGCAGTTCTTC	CASSVDVTSGIREQFF
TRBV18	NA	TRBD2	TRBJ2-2	TGTGCCAGCTCACCACCCGGGATAGCGGGACGAACCGGGGAGCTGTTTTTT	CASSPPGIAGRTGELFF
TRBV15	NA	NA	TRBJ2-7	TGTGCCACCAGCAGAGGACGGCGGTTCCCTCCCTACGAGCAGTACTTC	CATSRGRRFPPYEQYF
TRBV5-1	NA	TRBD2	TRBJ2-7	TGCGCCAGCAGCCCCCTTGCGGGAGGGAACTACGAGCAGTACTTC	CASSPLAGGNYEQYF
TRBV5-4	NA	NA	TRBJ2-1	TGTGCCAGCAGCACCCCAAGAAGGGACTACAATGAGCAGTTCTTC	CASSTPRRDYNEQFF
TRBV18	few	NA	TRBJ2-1	TGTGCCAGCTCACCACTTGGAGGGACCTACAATGAGCAGTTCTTC	CASSPLGGTYNEQFF
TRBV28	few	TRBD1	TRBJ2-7	TGTGCCAGCAGTTTTGGACAGGGGCGCGAGCAGTACTTC	CASSFGQGREQYF
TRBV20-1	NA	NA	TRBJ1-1	TGCAGTGCTAGACCCGTTTCGCGGGGAGGCACTGAAGCTTTCTTT	CSARPVSRGGTEAFF
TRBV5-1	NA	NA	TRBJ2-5	TGCGCCAGCAGCTTGAGTCCTGCGGGTACAATACAAGAGACCCAGTACTTC	CASSLSPAGTIQETQYF
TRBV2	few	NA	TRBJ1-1	TGTGCCAGCGCTTTTCAGGGAATTGGCACTGAAGCTTTCTTT	CASAFQGIGTEAFF
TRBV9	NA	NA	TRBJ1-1	TGTGCCAGCAGCGTAAGCCAGGGAATCACTGAAGCTTTCTTT	CASSVSQGITEAFF
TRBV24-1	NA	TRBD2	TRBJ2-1	TGTGCCACCAGTGAGAGCGGGAGGGCGCTGAATGAGCAGTTCTTC	CATSESGRALNEQFF
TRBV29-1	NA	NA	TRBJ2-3	TGCAGCGTTGACGGGGATACGCAGTATTTT	CSVDGDTQYF
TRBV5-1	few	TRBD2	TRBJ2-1	TGCGCCAGCAGCTTGTTTAGCGGGGGCGGCAATGAGCAGTTCTTC	CASSLFSGGGNEQFF
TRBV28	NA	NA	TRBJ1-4	TGTGCCAGCAGTTTATATCATGGGCGCTCTACTGAAAAACTGTTTTTT	CASSLYHGRSTEKLFF
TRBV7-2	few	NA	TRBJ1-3	TGTGCCAGCAGGGCAAATGGAAACACCATATATTTT	CASRANGNTIYF
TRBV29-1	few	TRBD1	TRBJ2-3	TGCACCCACACGTCGGGCGAGACAGGGGGCTACTACACAGATACGCAGTATTTT	CTHTSGETGGYYTDTQYF
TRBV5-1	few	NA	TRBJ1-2	TGCGCCAGCAGCCCCCTACCCCCCTATGGCTACACCTTC	CASSPLPPYGYTF